This section outlines one TCR beta chain sequence together with its context. What it recognizes is unknown. The PCR made use of 60 Vbeta and 13 Jbeta primers. Data came from immunoSEQ multiplex PCR; TCRdb stores just in-frame clones and leaves some out. This sample has around 150,000 clones, with 80% to 90% found just once. V was pared by 3 bases and J by 5 bases, with 7 bases of the junction left unmatched. The CDR3 is 14 residues long. From germline, CDR1 is SGHNT and CDR2 YYREEE (reference sequence). This sample is part of a study of cytomegalovirus exposure and HLA in healthy donors. Study-level results: A previous analysis found most TCR beta V segments productive roughly 87% or roughly 30% of the time. Judged likely to be a sequencing artifact was a cluster of highly shared sequence variants. There were 150 to 200 TCR beta chains listed as cytomegalovirus-associated.

The chain carries TRBV5-4 and TRBJ2-5; TRBD2 matches 7 bases. This sequence was found in a woman aged 25 to 39 in good health and CMV-seropositive. The sample was PBMCs. The CDR3 sequence: CASSSHGGGETQYF. As DNA, the CDR3 is TGTGCCAGCAGCTCTCATGGGGGGGGTGAGACCCAGTACTTC.